The clone carrying this T cell receptor beta chain was observed a handful of times. Its specificity is not known. The data are from a study of identical twins. Whole-study findings and limits: The models systematically underestimated how much out-of-frame TCR alpha was shared in monozygotic twins.

TCRdb re-called the 5' RACE reads through MiXCR, storing one row per CDR3 protein. The data show about 920,000 distinct CDR3 sequences, with 10% to 15% seen just once and around 1.5% held by the top ten. The same data also went into a second study, on yellow fever vaccine responses in identical twins.

The receptor was isolated from a woman aged 18-29 years in good health. The sample comprised PBMCs.

CDR3 DNA: TGTGCCAGCACCCCGGACAGAGATGTAAACTATGGCTACACCTTC. This encodes CASTPDRDVNYGYTF. The rearrangement uses TRBV6-1 and TRBJ1-2, with a possible D match to TRBD1 (6 bases). The germline V gene encodes CDR1 MNHNS and CDR2 SASEGT. V lost 7 bases to trimming and J lost 2 bases, with 17 bases between them. The CDR3 spans 15 residues.